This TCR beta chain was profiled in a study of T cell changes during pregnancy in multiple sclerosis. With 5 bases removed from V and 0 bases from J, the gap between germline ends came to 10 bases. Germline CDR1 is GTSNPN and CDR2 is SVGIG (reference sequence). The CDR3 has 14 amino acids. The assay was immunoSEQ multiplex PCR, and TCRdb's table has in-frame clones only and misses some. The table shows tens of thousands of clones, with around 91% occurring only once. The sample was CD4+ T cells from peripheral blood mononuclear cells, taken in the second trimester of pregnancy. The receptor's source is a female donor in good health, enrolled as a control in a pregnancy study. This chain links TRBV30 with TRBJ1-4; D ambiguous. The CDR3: CAWDPGATNEKLFF. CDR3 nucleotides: TGTGCCTGGGACCCCGGGGCAACTAATGAAAAACTGTTTTTT. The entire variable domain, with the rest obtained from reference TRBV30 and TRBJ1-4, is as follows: SQTIHQWPATLVQPVGSPLSLECTVEGTSNPNLYWYRQAAGRGLQLLFYSVGIGQISSEVPQNLSASRPQDRQFILSSKKLLLSDSGFYLCAWDPGATNEKLFFGSGTQLSVL.